This T cell receptor (beta chain) stems from a study of tissue T cells after allogeneic stem cell transplantation. Germline V lookup: CDR1 SGHRS, CDR2 YFSETQ. The ends were cut back, 2 bases at V and 4 bases at J, with 12 bases in the middle. The CDR3 has 14 amino acids. This clone was seen a single time. Using immunoSEQ multiplex PCR, the repertoire was profiled, and TCRdb retains in-frame clones only, with some absent. The sample carries under 800 clones, 45% to 50% recorded once. The chain carries TRBV5-1 and TRBJ1-1, with D perhaps TRBD1 (5 bases). The clonotype originates from a female patient aged 40-75 years with steroid-refractory graft-versus-host disease after an allogeneic stem cell transplant. Some T cells may originate from the graft donor. Material: jejunal tissue, obtained at autopsy. CDR3 residues: CASSLLGAGTEAFF. The CDR3 DNA reads TGCGCCAGCAGCTTACTAGGGGCTGGCACTGAAGCTTTCTTT.